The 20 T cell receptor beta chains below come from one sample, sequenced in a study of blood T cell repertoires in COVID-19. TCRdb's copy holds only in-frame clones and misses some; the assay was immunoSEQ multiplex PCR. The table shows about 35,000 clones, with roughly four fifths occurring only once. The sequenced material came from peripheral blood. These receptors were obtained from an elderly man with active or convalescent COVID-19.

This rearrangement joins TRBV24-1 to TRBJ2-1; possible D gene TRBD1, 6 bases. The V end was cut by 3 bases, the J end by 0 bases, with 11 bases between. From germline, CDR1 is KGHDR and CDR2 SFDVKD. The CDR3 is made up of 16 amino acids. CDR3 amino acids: CATSDHTGFSYNEQFF. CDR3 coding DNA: TGTGCCACCAGTGATCATACAGGGTTCTCCTACAATGAGCAGTTCTTC.

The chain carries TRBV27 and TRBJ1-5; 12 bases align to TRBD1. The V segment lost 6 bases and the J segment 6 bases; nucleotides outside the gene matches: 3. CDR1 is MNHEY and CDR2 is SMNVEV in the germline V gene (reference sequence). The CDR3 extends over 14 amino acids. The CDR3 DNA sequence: TGTGCCAGCAGGGGACAGGGGGCGAGTCAGCCCCAGCATTTT. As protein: CASRGQGASQPQHF.

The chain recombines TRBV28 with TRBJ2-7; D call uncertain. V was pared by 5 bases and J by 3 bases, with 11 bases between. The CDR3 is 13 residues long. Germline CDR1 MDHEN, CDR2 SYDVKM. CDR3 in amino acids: CASSPPPFYEQYF. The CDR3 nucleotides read TGTGCCAGCAGTCCTCCCCCCTTCTACGAGCAGTACTTC.

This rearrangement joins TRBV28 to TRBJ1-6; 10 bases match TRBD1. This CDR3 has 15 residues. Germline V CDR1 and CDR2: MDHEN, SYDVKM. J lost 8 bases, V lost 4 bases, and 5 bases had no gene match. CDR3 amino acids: CASSSTGGDDSPLHF. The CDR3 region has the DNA TGTGCCAGCAGTTCGACAGGGGGCGACGATTCACCCCTCCACTTT. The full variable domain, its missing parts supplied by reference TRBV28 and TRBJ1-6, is DVKVTQSSRYLVKRTGEKVFLECVQDMDHENMFWYRQDPGLGLRLIYFSYDVKMKEKGDIPEGYSVSREKKERFSLILESASTNQTSMYLCASSSTGGDDSPLHFGNGTRLTVT.

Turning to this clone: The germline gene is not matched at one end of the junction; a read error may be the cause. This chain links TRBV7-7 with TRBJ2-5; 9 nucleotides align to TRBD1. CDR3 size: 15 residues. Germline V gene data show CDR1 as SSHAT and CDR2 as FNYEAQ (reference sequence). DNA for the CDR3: TGTGCTAGCAGCTCGGGACAGGGAATCCAAGAGACCCAGTACTTC. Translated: CASSSGQGIQETQYF.

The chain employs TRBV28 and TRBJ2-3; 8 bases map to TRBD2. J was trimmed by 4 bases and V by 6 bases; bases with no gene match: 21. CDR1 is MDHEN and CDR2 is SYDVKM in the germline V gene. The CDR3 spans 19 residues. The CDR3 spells CASSQTFAEQREFADTQYF. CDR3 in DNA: TGTGCCAGCAGCCAGACTTTCGCAGAACAGCGGGAGTTCGCAGATACGCAGTATTTT.

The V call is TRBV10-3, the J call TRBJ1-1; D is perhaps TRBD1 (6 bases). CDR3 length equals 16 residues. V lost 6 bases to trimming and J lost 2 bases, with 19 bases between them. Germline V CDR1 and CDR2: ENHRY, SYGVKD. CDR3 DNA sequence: TGTGCCATCAGCGCAAACCCGACAGGATTAAACACTGAAGCTTTCTTT. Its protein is CAISANPTGLNTEAFF.

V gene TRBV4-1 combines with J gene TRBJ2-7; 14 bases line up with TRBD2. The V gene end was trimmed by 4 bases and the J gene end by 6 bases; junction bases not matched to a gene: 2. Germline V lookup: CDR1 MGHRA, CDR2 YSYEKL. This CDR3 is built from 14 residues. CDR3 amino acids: CASSRLAGGGEQYF. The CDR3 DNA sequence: TGCGCCAGCAGCCGACTAGCGGGAGGGGGCGAGCAGTACTTC.

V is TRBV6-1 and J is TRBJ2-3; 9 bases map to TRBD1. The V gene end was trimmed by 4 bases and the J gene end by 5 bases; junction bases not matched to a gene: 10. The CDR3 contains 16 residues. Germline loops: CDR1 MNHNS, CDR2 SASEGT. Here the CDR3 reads CASSAQQGASGDTQYF. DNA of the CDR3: TGTGCCAGCAGTGCTCAACAGGGGGCGAGCGGAGATACGCAGTATTTT.

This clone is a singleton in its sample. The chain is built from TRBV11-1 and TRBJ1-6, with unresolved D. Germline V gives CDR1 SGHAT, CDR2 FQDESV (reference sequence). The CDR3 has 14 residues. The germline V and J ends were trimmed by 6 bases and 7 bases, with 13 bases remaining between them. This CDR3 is CASRSRRRNSPLHF. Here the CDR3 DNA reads TGTGCCAGCAGGTCCCGGAGGCGCAATTCACCCCTCCACTTT.

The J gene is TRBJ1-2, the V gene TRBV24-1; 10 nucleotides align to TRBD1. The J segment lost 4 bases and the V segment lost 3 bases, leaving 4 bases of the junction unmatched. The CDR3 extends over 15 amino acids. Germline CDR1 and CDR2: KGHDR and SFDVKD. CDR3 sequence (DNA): TGTGCCACCAGTGATCCGGGACAGGGGCCCTATGGCTACACCTTC. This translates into CATSDPGQGPYGYTF.

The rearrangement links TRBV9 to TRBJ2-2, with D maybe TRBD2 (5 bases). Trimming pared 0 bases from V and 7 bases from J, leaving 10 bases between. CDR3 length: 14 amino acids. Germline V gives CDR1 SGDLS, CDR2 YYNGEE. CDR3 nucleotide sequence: TGTGCCAGCAGCGTAGGGCTAGCTAGCGGGGAGCTGTTTTTT. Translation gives CASSVGLASGELFF. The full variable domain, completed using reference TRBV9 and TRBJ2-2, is DSGVTQTPKHLITATGQRVTLRCSPRSGDLSVYWYQQSLDQGLQFLIQYYNGEERAKGNILERFSAQQFPDLHSELNLSSLELGDSALYFCASSVGLASGELFFGEGSRLTVL.

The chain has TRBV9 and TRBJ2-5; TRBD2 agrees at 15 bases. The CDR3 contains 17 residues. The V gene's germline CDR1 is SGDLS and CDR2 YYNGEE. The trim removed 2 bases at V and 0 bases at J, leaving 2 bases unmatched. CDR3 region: CASSVGLAGGDQETQYF. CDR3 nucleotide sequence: TGTGCCAGCAGCGTGGGACTAGCGGGAGGCGACCAAGAGACCCAGTACTTC.

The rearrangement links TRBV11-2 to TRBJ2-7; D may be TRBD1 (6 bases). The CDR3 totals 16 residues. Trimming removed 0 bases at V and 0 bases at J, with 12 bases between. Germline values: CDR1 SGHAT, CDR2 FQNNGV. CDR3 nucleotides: TGTGCCAGCAGCTTAGACTCGCAGGGGAGCTCCTACGAGCAGTACTTC. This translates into CASSLDSQGSSYEQYF.

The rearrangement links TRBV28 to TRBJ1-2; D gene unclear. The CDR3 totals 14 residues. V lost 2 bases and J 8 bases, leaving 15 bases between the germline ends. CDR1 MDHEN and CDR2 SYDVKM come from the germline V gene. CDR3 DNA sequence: TGTGCCAGCAGTTTAGGTGTGTCAGGATGGGGCTACACCTTC. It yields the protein CASSLGVSGWGYTF.

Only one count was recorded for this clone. The CDR3 is CASSRVTEDGYTF. DNA of the CDR3: TGTGCCAGCTCACGGGTCACTGAGGATGGCTACACCTTC. The V call is TRBV18, the J call TRBJ1-2, with D hard to call. CDR3 size: 13 residues. Trimming stripped 4 bases from V and 6 bases from J, with 12 bases between. Germline CDR1 KGHSH, CDR2 LQKENI.

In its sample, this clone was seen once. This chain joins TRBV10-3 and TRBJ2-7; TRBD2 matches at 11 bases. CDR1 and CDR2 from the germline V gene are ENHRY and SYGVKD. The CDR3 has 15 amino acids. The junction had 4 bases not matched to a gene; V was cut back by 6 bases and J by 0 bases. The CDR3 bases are TGTGCCATCAGCGGGACTAGCGGCAGCTCCTACGAGCAGTACTTC. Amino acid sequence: CAISGTSGSSYEQYF.

CDR3 bases: TGTGCCAGCAGTTGGGACAGGGCGGAAAAACTGTTTTTT. It codes for CASSWDRAEKLFF. The rearrangement links TRBV12-3 or TRBV12-4 to TRBJ1-4; 9 bases are a match to TRBD1. V shed 4 bases and J 8 bases; nucleotides not matched to a gene: 2. The length of the CDR3 is 13 residues.

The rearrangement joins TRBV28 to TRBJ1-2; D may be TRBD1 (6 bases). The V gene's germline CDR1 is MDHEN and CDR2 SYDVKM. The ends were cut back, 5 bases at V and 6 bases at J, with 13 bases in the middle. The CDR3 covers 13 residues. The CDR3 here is CASSQYRADGYTF. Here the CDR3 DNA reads TGTGCCAGCAGTCAATACAGGGCCGATGGCTACACCTTC.

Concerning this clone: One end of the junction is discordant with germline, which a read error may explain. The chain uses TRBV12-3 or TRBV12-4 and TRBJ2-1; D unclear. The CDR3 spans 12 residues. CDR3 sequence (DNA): TGTGCCAGCAGTTTGGAGCCCAATCAGCAGTTCTTC. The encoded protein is CASSLEPNQQFF.